This TCR beta chain comes out of a study of blood T cell repertoires in COVID-19. Recovery meant two consecutive negative NP/OP PCR tests, professional clearance, or resolved symptoms. As for this clone: Relative to the germline gene, one junction end is altered; a read error may explain this.

The V gene's germline CDR1 is LNHDA and CDR2 SQIVND (reference sequence). The CDR3 runs 18 residues. TCRdb keeps only in-frame clones here, not all; method: immunoSEQ multiplex PCR. The sample lists 290,000 or so clones, approximately 89% occurring once. Sequencing used PBMCs or T cells enriched from blood (not recorded which). This clonotype was obtained from a young woman who had recovered from COVID-19. This rearrangement joins TRBV19 to TRBJ2-3, with D possibly being TRBD1 (7 bases). CDR3 sequence reads: CASSVDRDGGLLTDTQYF. DNA of the CDR3: TGTGCCAGTAGTGTAGACAGGGACGGAGGGCTTTTGACAGATACGCAGTATTTT.